These 23 T cell receptor beta chains share one sample of origin, sequenced in a study of shared clonotypes between healthy human individuals. Sequencing was performed with immunoSEQ multiplex PCR; in TCRdb, only in-frame clones are kept and a portion is missing. The table has 500,000 to 650,000 clones, roughly 79% seen once. The sequenced sample was PBMCs. The receptors stem from a woman in her forties in good health. Some clones in this sample may be carry-over from other donors' samples.

The J gene is TRBJ1-2, the V gene TRBV6-4, with TRBD1 matching 9 bases. Trimming at V came to 8 bases and at J to 6 bases, leaving 28 bases not matched to a gene. Germline V gene data show CDR1 as MRHNA and CDR2 as SNTAGT. CDR3 length equals 20 residues. In nucleotides, the CDR3 is TGTGCCAGCTTATCTCATACCCCGAGGGGCAAGGGGACAGGGATCGATGGCTACACCTTC. This translates into CASLSHTPRGKGTGIDGYTF.

This clone has only a few counts. This chain links TRBV19 with TRBJ2-7; TRBD1 agrees at 7 bases. In germline, CDR1 is LNHDA, CDR2 SQIVND (reference sequence). Unmatched junction bases numbered 11, after V lost 1 base and J lost 2 bases. The CDR3 covers 17 residues. The CDR3 DNA reads TGTGCCAGTAGTATAGCCATTTTGGGACAGAGGACCTACGAGCAGTACTTC. This codes for CASSIAILGQRTYEQYF.

The chain carries TRBV18 and TRBJ1-5; unclear D gene. The CDR3 consists of 13 residues. Germline V gene sequence: CDR1 KGHSH, CDR2 LQKENI. The V and J ends lost 6 bases and 8 bases respectively, with 14 bases between them. The CDR3: CASSQRHQEPQHF. The CDR3 bases are TGTGCCAGCTCCCAACGGCACCAAGAGCCCCAGCATTTT.

The chain is built from TRBV7-9 and TRBJ2-3; the match to TRBD2 covers 8 bases. Germline V lookup: CDR1 SEHNR, CDR2 FQNEAQ (reference sequence). J was trimmed by 5 bases and V by 1 base; bases with no gene match: 2. The CDR3 is made up of 14 amino acids. The CDR3 nucleotides read TGTGCCAGCAGCTTAGACGGGAGGGGAGATACGCAGTATTTT. Translation gives CASSLDGRGDTQYF. The entire variable domain, with the rest obtained from reference TRBV7-9 and TRBJ2-3, is as follows: DTGVSQNPRHKITKRGQNVTFRCDPISEHNRLYWYRQTLGQGPEFLTYFQNEAQLEKSRLLSDRFSAERPKGSFSTLEIQRTEQGDSAMYLCASSLDGRGDTQYFGPGTRLTVL.

On this clone: The CDR3 carries no conserved terminal phenylalanine or tryptophan, so it likely arises from a read error. The chain couples TRBV11-2 to TRBJ2-7; D is unclear. The ends were cut back, 0 bases at V and 7 bases at J, with 16 bases in the middle. There are 15 residues in the CDR3. Germline CDR1 reads SGHAT; CDR2 reads FQNNGV. The CDR3 DNA follows: TGTGCCAGCAGCTTAGAGCGTGCGACCGCCATGGAGCAGTACCTC. Translated, it gives CASSLERATAMEQYL.

This chain joins TRBV10-3 and TRBJ1-3; possibly TRBD1 for D (5 bases). This CDR3 contains 14 residues. The V end lost 6 bases, the J end lost 2 bases, and 11 bases lay between the germline ends. Germline CDR1 ENHRY, CDR2 SYGVKD. The DNA of the CDR3 is TGTGCCATCAGAGGAACAGGCCCTGGAAACACCATATATTTT. Translating it yields CAIRGTGPGNTIYF.

The V and J genes are TRBV4-3 and TRBJ2-1; TRBD2 matches 11 bases. The V gene end was trimmed by 0 bases and the J gene end by 7 bases; junction bases not matched to a gene: 8. The CDR3 has 17 amino acids. Germline V gene data show CDR1 as LGHNA and CDR2 as YSLEER. CDR3 in DNA: TGCGCCAGCAGCCAAGATCTTCGGCTAGCGGGAGGAAATGAGCAGTTCTTC. It is translated as CASSQDLRLAGGNEQFF.

This rearrangement joins TRBV5-1 to TRBJ1-5; D remains unclear. Trimming stripped 0 bases from V and 2 bases from J, with 6 bases between. CDR1 is SGHRS, CDR2 YFSETQ, per germline. The CDR3 is made up of 14 amino acids. CDR3 loop: CASSLDSRNQPQHF. In DNA form, the CDR3 reads TGCGCCAGCAGCTTGGACAGCCGCAATCAGCCCCAGCATTTT.

The chain carries TRBV5-1 and TRBJ2-1, with D possibly TRBD2 on 6 matching bases. The length of the CDR3 is 15 residues. The germline V and J ends were trimmed by 7 bases and 8 bases, with 22 bases remaining between them. Germline assignment: CDR1 SGHRS and CDR2 YFSETQ. The CDR3, as DNA: TGCGCCAGCTTCCGGGGAGGCTCAATCGCGGATGAGCAGTTCTTC. As protein: CASFRGGSIADEQFF.

The chain uses TRBV5-1 and TRBJ2-7; TRBD1 matches 10 bases. CDR1 SGHRS and CDR2 YFSETQ come from the germline V gene. V trimming: 3 bases; J trimming: 2 bases; junction bases outside the gene matches: 5. The CDR3 totals 15 residues. The CDR3, as DNA: TGCGCCAGCAGCTCCTTGACAGGGGGCGCCTACGAGCAGTACTTC. Its translation is CASSSLTGGAYEQYF.

Comments on this clone: A far larger clone differs by one base, so this is likely a read error. This rearrangement joins TRBV6-1 to TRBJ2-1; TRBD2 might be the D (6 bases). Trimming cost V 3 bases and J 4 bases, with 13 bases left between them. The germline V gene has CDR1 MNHNS and CDR2 SASEGT. This CDR3 has 15 residues. The CDR3 nucleotides read TGTGCCAGCAGTGATGAAACGGGAGAGTACAATGAGCAGTTCTTC. Translating it yields CASSDETGEYNEQFF.

Points on this clone: This CDR3 is also generated by other DNA sequences in the sample. This rearrangement joins TRBV28 to TRBJ2-6; tentative D call: TRBD1 (8 bases). Germline CDR1 MDHEN, CDR2 SYDVKM. The CDR3 has 16 residues. Trimming removed 10 bases at V and 0 bases at J, with 16 bases between. The CDR3 nucleotides read TGTGCCACATCACAGGGGGGGATCTCTGGGGCCAACGTCCTGACTTTC. It specifies CATSQGGISGANVLTF.

The chain employs TRBV10-2 and TRBJ2-3; 8 bases fit TRBD2. V lost 7 bases and J lost 2; bases outside the gene matches: 20. The CDR3 has 19 amino acids. In germline, CDR1 is WSHSY, CDR2 SAAADI. The CDR3 loop reads CASTRTSMGDLQNTDTQYF. Written as DNA, the CDR3 is TGCGCCAGCACGAGGACTAGCATGGGGGATCTCCAAAACACAGATACGCAGTATTTT.

This clone has more than one count but fewer than ten. The gene calls are TRBV7-3 and TRBJ2-1; tentatively, D is TRBD1 or TRBD2 (5 bases each). V lost 5 bases and J 6 bases, leaving 20 bases between the germline ends. CDR1 and CDR2 from the germline V gene are SGHTA and FQGTGA. The CDR3 spans 16 residues. The chain's CDR3 is CASSPTGTPRGNEQFF. The CDR3 DNA follows: TGTGCCAGCAGCCCGACCGGGACCCCAAGAGGCAATGAGCAGTTCTTC. The full variable domain, in which reference TRBV7-3 and TRBJ2-1 provide the parts outside the CDR3, is GAGVSQTPSNKVTEKGKYVELRCDPISGHTALYWYRQSLGQGPEFLIYFQGTGAADDSGLPNDRFFAVRPEGSVSTLKIQRTERGDSAVYLCASSPTGTPRGNEQFFGPGTRLTVL.

The gene calls are TRBV4-2 and TRBJ2-2, with D maybe TRBD1 (6 bases). The CDR3 totals 17 residues. V gave up 4 bases and J gave up 7 bases, with 22 bases separating them. The germline V gene encodes CDR1 LGHNA and CDR2 YNFKEQ. The CDR3 sequence is CASSPSAAGEGYGELFF. The CDR3 nucleotides read TGTGCCAGCAGCCCAAGTGCCGCAGGGGAAGGCTACGGGGAGCTGTTTTTT.

The V and J genes are TRBV2 and TRBJ2-1; D ambiguous. V shed 6 bases and J shed 0 bases, with 9 bases lying between them. Germline CDR1 and CDR2: SNHLY and FYNNEI. This CDR3 is built from 14 residues. The CDR3 DNA reads TGTGCCAGCAGCCGCGCCAGCTCCTACAATGAGCAGTTCTTC. Protein product: CASSRASSYNEQFF.

This clone has only one observation. This sequence joins TRBV2 and TRBJ2-1; TRBD2 matches 9 bases. The V gene end was trimmed by 10 bases and the J gene end by 9 bases; junction bases not matched to a gene: 10. Germline values: CDR1 SNHLY, CDR2 FYNNEI. There are 13 residues in the CDR3. The CDR3 DNA reads TGTGCCACCACCCGACTAGCGGCCGGTGAGCAGTTCTTC. Protein product: CATTRLAAGEQFF.

V gene TRBV27 combines with J gene TRBJ1-5; no reliable D call. The CDR3 is 14 residues long. The V gene's germline CDR1 is MNHEY and CDR2 SMNVEV (reference sequence). Trimming removed 6 bases at V and 1 base at J, with 10 bases between. The CDR3 reads CASSALGSNQPQHF. The CDR3 nucleotides read TGTGCCAGCAGCGCTTTAGGAAGCAATCAGCCCCAGCATTTT.

Only one count was recorded for this clone. V is TRBV4-3 and J is TRBJ1-1, with D possibly matching TRBD1 (5 bases). Germline CDR1 LGHNA, CDR2 YSLEER. The CDR3 consists of 15 residues. V was cut by 1 base and J by 0 bases, with 9 bases left in between. The CDR3 here is CASSQGTLMNTEAFF. The DNA for the CDR3 is TGCGCCAGCAGCCAAGGGACATTAATGAACACTGAAGCTTTCTTT.

The gene calls are TRBV19 and TRBJ2-6, with D tentatively TRBD1 or TRBD2 (6 bases each). This CDR3 comprises 17 residues. Germline loops: CDR1 LNHDA, CDR2 SQIVND (reference sequence). Trimming stripped 1 base from V and 1 base from J, with 11 bases between. The CDR3 reads CASSIVEGGSGANVLTF. In DNA form, the CDR3 reads TGTGCCAGTAGTATAGTAGAAGGGGGGTCTGGGGCCAACGTCCTGACTTTC.

The chain has TRBV19 and TRBJ2-2, with TRBD2 identical over 14 bases. The CDR3 runs to 16 residues. CDR1 is LNHDA and CDR2 is SQIVND in the germline V gene (reference sequence). J lost 5 bases, V lost 6 bases, and 5 bases had no gene match. For the CDR3, the DNA is TGTGCCAGTAGGGGACTAGCGGGAGTGCGGACCGGGGAGCTGTTTTTT. It encodes CASRGLAGVRTGELFF. Complete variable domain (other parts from reference TRBV19 and TRBJ2-2): DGGITQSPKYLFRKEGQNVTLSCEQNLNHDAMYWYRQDPGQGLRLIYYSQIVNDFQKGDIAEGYSVSREKKESFPLTVTSAQKNPTAFYLCASRGLAGVRTGELFFGEGSRLTVL.

This chain uses TRBV6-5 with TRBJ2-3; unclear D gene. Germline V gives CDR1 MNHEY, CDR2 SVGAGI. V shed 6 bases and J shed 6 bases, with 13 bases lying between them. The CDR3 loop spans 13 amino acids. For the CDR3, the DNA is TGTGCCAGCAGCTATAACTTCTGGGATACGCAGTATTTT. It is translated as CASSYNFWDTQYF.

The chain is built from TRBV28 and TRBJ2-7; 8 bases align to TRBD1. CDR3 length equals 15 residues. Germline V gives CDR1 MDHEN, CDR2 SYDVKM. V gave up 5 bases and J gave up 3 bases; unmatched junction bases: 9. The CDR3 nucleotides are TGTGCCAGCAGTCGGGGGACAGGTAAATTCTACGAGCAGTACTTC. Translated: CASSRGTGKFYEQYF.